The 5 T cell receptor beta chains below come from one sample, sequenced in a study of T-cell memory formation after mild COVID-19. MiXCR was run by TCRdb on the 5' RACE reads, yielding one entry per CDR3 protein. The sample lists about 560,000 distinct CDR3 sequences, about 20% occurring once. The sequenced sample was PBMCs or a T cell subset sorted from them (not recorded which). Source of these receptors: an adult woman who had mild COVID-19 (a few samples of this study predate the infection). Cell type and time point are not known.

The genes are TRBV12-3 or TRBV12-4 and TRBJ2-1; weak D call: TRBD2 (5 bases). The CDR3 contains 14 residues. Trimming took 3 bases from V and 2 from J, leaving 8 bases between them. The CDR3 loop reads CASSFTRTYNEQFF. The CDR3 DNA sequence: TGTGCCAGCAGTTTCACTAGGACCTACAATGAGCAGTTCTTC.

This clonotype was seen only a few times. The DNA for the CDR3 is TGCGCCAGCAGCTTCCGACTAGCGGGGGAAACCTACGAGCAGTACTTC. This codes for CASSFRLAGETYEQYF. The chain combines TRBV5-1 with TRBJ2-7; TRBD2 matches at 12 bases. J gave up 2 bases and V 2 bases, and 5 bases lay outside the gene matches. CDR1 and CDR2 from the germline V gene are SGHRS and YFSETQ. The CDR3 loop spans 16 amino acids.

The J gene is TRBJ1-1, the V gene TRBV7-8; a possible D gene is TRBD1 (6 bases). Trimming removed 5 bases from V and 5 bases from J, with 12 bases in between. The CDR3 has 13 residues. Per the germline V gene, CDR1 is SGHVS and CDR2 is FQNEAQ. The CDR3 loop reads CASSLTGLTEAFF. The CDR3 DNA follows: TGTGCCAGCAGCCTCACAGGGTTGACTGAAGCTTTCTTT.

The genes are TRBV5-5 and TRBJ2-3; D is unclear. The ends were cut back, 0 bases at V and 0 bases at J, with 8 bases in the middle. Germline values: CDR1 SGHKS, CDR2 YYEKEE (reference sequence). The CDR3 extends over 15 amino acids. CDR3 sequence (DNA): TGTGCCAGCAGCTTGGACAGACAAAGCACAGATACGCAGTATTTT. It codes for CASSLDRQSTDTQYF.

A few counts support this clonotype. The chain recombines TRBV20-1 with TRBJ2-7; 7 positions match TRBD1. Germline CDR1 reads DFQATT; CDR2 reads SNEGSKA (reference sequence). Trimming took 0 bases from V and 5 from J; bases not matched to a gene: 13. The CDR3 runs to 16 residues. CDR3 in DNA: TGCAGTGCTAGAGATGGGTACAGGGGAGCGGCCCACGAGCAGTACTTC. Translation gives CSARDGYRGAAHEQYF.